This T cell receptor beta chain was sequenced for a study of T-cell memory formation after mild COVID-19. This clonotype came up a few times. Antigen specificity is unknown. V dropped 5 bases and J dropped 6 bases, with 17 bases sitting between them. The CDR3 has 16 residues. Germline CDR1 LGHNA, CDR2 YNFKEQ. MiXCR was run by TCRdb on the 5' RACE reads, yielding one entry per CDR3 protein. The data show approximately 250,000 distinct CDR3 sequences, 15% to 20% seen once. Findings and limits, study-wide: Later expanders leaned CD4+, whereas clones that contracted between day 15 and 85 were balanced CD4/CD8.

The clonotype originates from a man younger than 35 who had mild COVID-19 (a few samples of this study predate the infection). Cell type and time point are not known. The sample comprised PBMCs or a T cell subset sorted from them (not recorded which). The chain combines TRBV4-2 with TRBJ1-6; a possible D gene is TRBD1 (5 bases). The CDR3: CASSSPGARGNSPLHF. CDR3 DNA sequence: TGTGCCAGCAGCTCCCCCGGGGCAAGGGGTAATTCACCCCTCCACTTT.